These T cell receptor beta chains were read from a single sample in a study of cytomegalovirus exposure and HLA in healthy donors. Profiling relied on immunoSEQ multiplex PCR, and the TCRdb table lists in-frame clones only, not all of them. The top ten clones hold 3.9% of a sample with roughly 98,000 clones, 87% of them seen once. The sequencing sample was made of PBMCs. These TCRs come from a woman aged 30 to 39 in good health and CMV-seronegative. Each CDR3 is given with its conserved first and last residue. D genes are given only for firm matches. Some rows have no size entry. The others give once, few or many, or a class for an expanded clone.

>.|TRBV5-6|.|TRBJ2-2
CASTWGVGTGELFF
TGTGCCAGCACATGGGGCGTGGGCACCGGGGAGCTGTTTTTT
>.|TRBV10-3|.|TRBJ2-2
CATQGQTGELFF
TGTGCCACTCAGGGGCAGACCGGGGAGCTGTTTTTT
>.|TRBV5-1|.|TRBJ2-1
CASSLSIQGYNEQFF
TGCGCCAGCAGCTTGTCGATACAGGGTTACAATGAGCAGTTCTTC
>.|TRBV7-9|.|TRBJ2-1
CASSNSSGQYNEQFF
TGTGCCAGCAGCAATTCAAGCGGCCAATACAATGAGCAGTTCTTC
>few|TRBV6-1|TRBD1|TRBJ2-7
CASLRTGGLSEQYF
TGTGCCAGCCTCAGGACAGGGGGACTTTCCGAGCAGTACTTC
>.|TRBV9|.|TRBJ2-2
CASSVVAGGLAGELFF
TGTGCCAGCAGCGTAGTCGCAGGGGGACTAGCCGGGGAGCTGTTTTTT
>.|TRBV5-8|TRBD1|TRBJ1-2
CASSLGGRLYGYTF
TGTGCCAGCAGCTTAGGGGGCAGACTCTATGGCTACACCTTC
>.|TRBV10-3|TRBD2|TRBJ2-3
CAINQIGLAGADTQYF
TGTGCCATCAATCAGATTGGGCTAGCGGGAGCAGATACGCAGTATTTT
>.|TRBV6-5|TRBD1|TRBJ1-2
CASSYRTGNAFGYTF
TGTGCCAGCAGTTACCGGACAGGGAACGCCTTCGGCTACACCTTC
>.|TRBV2|.|TRBJ2-3
CASSDRATDTQYF
TGTGCCAGCAGTGACAGGGCCACAGATACGCAGTATTTT
>.|TRBV29-1|.|TRBJ2-7
CSVDRGATIYEQYF
TGCAGCGTTGACCGCGGAGCTACGATCTACGAGCAGTACTTC
>.|TRBV2|.|TRBJ1-2
CASSEPAEQNYGYTF
TGTGCCAGCAGTGAACCGGCAGAACAGAACTATGGCTACACCTTC
>.|TRBV29-1|.|TRBJ1-1
CSVAQGQGEAFF
TGCAGCGTTGCTCAAGGTCAGGGGGAAGCTTTCTTT
>once|TRBV11-3|.|TRBJ2-7
CASSLEGRGQQYF
TGTGCCAGCAGCTTAGAAGGGCGGGGGCAGCAGTACTTC
>.|TRBV7-3|.|TRBJ1-4
CASSPSAGQRLFF
TGTGCCAGCAGCCCTTCTGCCGGACAACGACTGTTTTTT
>.|TRBV4-2|.|TRBJ1-1
CASSRGGSEAFF
TGTGCCAGCAGCCGCGGGGGCTCTGAAGCTTTCTTT
>.|TRBV5-1|TRBD2|TRBJ2-2
CASSPGLAGLPNTGELFF
TGCGCCAGCAGCCCGGGACTAGCGGGGTTACCGAACACCGGGGAGCTGTTTTTT
>.|TRBV5-1|.|TRBJ1-2
CASSLEGSVYGYTF
TGCGCCAGCAGCTTGGAGGGGTCTGTATATGGCTACACCTTC
>.|TRBV7-9|.|TRBJ2-7
CASSMGQTIYEQYF
TGTGCCAGCAGCATGGGGCAGACGATCTACGAGCAGTACTTC
>.|TRBV11-3|.|TRBJ2-2
CASSSRVANTGELFF
TGTGCCAGCAGCTCCAGGGTCGCGAACACCGGGGAGCTGTTTTTT
>.|TRBV5-6|TRBD1|TRBJ2-7
CASSLTGDEQYF
TGTGCCAGCAGCTTAACAGGGGACGAGCAGTACTTC
>.|TRBV27|TRBD2|TRBJ2-7
CASSWAGGGYEQYF
TGTGCCAGCAGTTGGGCCGGGGGGGGCTACGAGCAGTACTTC